Listed here is a single T cell receptor beta chain. This record comes from a study of technical replicates of blood from a handful of donors. The CDR3 spans 14 residues. Germline values: CDR1 GTSNPN, CDR2 SVGIG (reference sequence). V shed 1 base, J shed 2 bases, and the junction held 2 bases outside the gene matches. Using immunoSEQ multiplex PCR, the repertoire was profiled, and TCRdb retains in-frame clones only, with some absent. The data contain about 64,000 clones, around nine tenths of them singletons. What was sequenced was PBMCs. The V and J genes are TRBV30 and TRBJ2-3; the match to TRBD2 covers 8 bases. This clonotype originated in a human donor in good health. Some clones in this sample may be carry-over from other donors' samples. The CDR3 loop reads CAWSDGLATDTQYF. In DNA form, the CDR3 reads TGTGCCTGGAGTGATGGACTAGCCACAGATACGCAGTATTTT.